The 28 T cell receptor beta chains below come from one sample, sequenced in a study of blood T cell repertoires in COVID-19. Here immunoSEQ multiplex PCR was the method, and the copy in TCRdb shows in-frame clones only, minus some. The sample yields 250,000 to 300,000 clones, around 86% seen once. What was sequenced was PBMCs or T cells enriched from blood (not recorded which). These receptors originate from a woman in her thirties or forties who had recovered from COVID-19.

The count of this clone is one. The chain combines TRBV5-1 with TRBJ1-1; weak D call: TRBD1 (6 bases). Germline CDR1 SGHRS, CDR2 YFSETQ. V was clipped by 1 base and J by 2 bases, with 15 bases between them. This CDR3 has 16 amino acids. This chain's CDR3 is CASSLLGGDLNTEAFF. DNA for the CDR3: TGCGCCAGCAGCTTGTTAGGGGGAGACTTAAACACTGAAGCTTTCTTT.

For the CDR3, the DNA is TGCAGTGTCCGGACACTGGACTATGGCTACACCTTC. It yields the protein CSVRTLDYGYTF. The V and J genes are TRBV29-1 and TRBJ1-2; TRBD1 is a possible D gene (5 bases). The CDR3 is 12 amino acids. CDR1 is SQVTM, CDR2 ANQGSEA, per germline.

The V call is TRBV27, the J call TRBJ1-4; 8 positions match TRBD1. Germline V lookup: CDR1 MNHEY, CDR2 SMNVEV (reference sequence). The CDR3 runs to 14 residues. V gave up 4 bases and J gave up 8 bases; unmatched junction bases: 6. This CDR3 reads CASSWAGGGEKLFF. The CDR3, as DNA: TGTGCCAGCAGTTGGGCAGGGGGCGGAGAAAAACTGTTTTTT.

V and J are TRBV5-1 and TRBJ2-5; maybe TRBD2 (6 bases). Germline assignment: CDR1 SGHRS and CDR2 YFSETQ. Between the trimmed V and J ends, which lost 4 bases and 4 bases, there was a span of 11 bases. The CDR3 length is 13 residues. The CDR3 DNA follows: TGCGCCAGCAGCCCGCTCGGGGGAGAGACCCAGTACTTC. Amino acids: CASSPLGGETQYF.

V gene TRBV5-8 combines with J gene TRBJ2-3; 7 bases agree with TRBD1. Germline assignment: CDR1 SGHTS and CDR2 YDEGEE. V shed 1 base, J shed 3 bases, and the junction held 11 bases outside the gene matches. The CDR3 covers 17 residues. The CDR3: CASSLWKGASSTDTQYF. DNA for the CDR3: TGTGCCAGCAGCTTGTGGAAGGGGGCTTCGAGTACAGATACGCAGTATTTT.

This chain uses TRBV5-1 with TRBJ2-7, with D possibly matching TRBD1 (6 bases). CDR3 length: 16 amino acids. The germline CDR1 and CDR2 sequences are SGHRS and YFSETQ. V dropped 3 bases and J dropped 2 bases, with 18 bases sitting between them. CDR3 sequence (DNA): TGCGCCAGCAGCTCGGCCCGGACAGCGATAACCTACGAGCAGTACTTC. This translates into CASSSARTAITYEQYF.

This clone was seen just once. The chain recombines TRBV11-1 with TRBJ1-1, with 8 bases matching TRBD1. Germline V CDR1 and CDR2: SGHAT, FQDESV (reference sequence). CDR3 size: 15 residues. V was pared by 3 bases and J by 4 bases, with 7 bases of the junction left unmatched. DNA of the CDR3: TGTGCCAGCAGCTTCCGACAGGGGACGGGCACTGAAGCTTTCTTT. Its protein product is CASSFRQGTGTEAFF.

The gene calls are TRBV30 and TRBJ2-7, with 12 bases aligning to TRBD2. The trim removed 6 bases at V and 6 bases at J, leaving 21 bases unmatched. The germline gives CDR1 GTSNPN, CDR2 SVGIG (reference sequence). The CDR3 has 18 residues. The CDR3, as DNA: TGTGCCTGCCGAGGGGGACTAGCGGGTTTCGGGCCTAGGGGCGAGCAGTACTTC. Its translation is CACRGGLAGFGPRGEQYF.

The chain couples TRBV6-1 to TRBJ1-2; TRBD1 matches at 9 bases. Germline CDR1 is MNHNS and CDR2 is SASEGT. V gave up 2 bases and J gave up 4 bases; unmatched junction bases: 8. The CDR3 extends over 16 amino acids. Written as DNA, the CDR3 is TGTGCCAGCAGTGAAATTCGGGACAGGGCCGGCTATGGCTACACCTTC. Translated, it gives CASSEIRDRAGYGYTF.

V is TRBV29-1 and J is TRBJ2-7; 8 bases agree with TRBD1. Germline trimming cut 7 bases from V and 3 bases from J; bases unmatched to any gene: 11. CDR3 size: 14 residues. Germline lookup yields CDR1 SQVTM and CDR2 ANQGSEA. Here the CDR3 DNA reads TGCAGCGCCCAGGGGGCTAGGTCAAGCTACGAGCAGTACTTC. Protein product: CSAQGARSSYEQYF.

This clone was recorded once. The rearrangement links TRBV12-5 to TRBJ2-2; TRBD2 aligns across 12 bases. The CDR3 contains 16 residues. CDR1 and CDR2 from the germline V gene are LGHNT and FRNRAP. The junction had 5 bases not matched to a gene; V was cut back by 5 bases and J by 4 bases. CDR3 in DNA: TGTGCTAGTGGTCCTAGACTAGCGGGAGTCACCGGGGAGCTGTTTTTT. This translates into CASGPRLAGVTGELFF.

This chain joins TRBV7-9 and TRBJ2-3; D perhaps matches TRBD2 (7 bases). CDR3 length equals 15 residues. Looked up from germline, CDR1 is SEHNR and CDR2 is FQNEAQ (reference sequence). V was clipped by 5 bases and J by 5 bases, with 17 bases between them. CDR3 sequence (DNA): TGTGCCAGCAGCGGGAGGGGGGAATGGGGAGATACGCAGTATTTT. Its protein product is CASSGRGEWGDTQYF.

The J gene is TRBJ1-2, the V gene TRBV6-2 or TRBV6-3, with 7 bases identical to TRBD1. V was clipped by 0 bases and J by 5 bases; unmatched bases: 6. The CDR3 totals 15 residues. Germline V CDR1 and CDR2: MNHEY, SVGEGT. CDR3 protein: CASSYSTGSPYGYTF. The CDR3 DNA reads TGTGCCAGCAGTTACTCGACAGGGTCTCCATATGGCTACACCTTC.

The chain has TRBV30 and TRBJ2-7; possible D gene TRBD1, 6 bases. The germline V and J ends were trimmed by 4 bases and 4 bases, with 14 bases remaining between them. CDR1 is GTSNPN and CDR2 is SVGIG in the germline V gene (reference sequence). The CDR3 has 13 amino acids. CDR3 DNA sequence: TGTGCCTGGAACGCTGGGGGCGAGTACGAGCAGTACTTC. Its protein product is CAWNAGGEYEQYF.

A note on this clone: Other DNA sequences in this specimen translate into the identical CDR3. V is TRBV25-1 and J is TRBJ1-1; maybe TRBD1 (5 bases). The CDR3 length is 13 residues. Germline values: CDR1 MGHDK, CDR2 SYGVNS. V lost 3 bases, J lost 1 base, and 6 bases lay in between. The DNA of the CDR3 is TGTGCCAGCAGTGAGGGGCAGAACACTGAAGCTTTCTTT. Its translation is CASSEGQNTEAFF.

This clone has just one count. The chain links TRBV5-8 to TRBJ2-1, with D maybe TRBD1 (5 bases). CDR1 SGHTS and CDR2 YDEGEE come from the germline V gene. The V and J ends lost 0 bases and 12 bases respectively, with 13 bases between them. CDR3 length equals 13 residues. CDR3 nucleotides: TGTGCCAGCAGCTTGGCGACAGAGAAAAGGCAGTTCTTC. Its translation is CASSLATEKRQFF.

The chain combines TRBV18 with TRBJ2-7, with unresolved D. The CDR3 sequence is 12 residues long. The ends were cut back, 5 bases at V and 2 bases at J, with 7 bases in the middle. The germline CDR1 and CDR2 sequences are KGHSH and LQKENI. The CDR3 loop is CASSSVPYEQYF. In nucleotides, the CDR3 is TGTGCCAGCTCATCGGTACCCTACGAGCAGTACTTC.

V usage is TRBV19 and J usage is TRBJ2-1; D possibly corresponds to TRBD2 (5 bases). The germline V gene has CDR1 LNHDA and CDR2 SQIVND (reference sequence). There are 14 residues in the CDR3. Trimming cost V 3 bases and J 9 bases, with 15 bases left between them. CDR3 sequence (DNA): TGTGCCAGTAGTATTGACCGCCGACGGGGTGAGCAGTTCTTC. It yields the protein CASSIDRRRGEQFF.

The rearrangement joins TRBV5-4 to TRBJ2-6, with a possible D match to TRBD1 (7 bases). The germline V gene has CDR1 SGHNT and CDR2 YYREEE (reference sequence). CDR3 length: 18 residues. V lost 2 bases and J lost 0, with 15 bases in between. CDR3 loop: CASSFRQGGFSGANVLTF. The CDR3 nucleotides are TGTGCCAGCAGCTTTAGACAGGGAGGTTTCTCTGGGGCCAACGTCCTGACTTTC.

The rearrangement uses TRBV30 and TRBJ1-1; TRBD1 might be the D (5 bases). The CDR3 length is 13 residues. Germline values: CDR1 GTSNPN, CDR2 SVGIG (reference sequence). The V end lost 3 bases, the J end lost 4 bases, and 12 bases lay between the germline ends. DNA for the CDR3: TGTGCCTGGAGCCCCCCGGGGGGCACTGAAGCTTTCTTT. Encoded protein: CAWSPPGGTEAFF.

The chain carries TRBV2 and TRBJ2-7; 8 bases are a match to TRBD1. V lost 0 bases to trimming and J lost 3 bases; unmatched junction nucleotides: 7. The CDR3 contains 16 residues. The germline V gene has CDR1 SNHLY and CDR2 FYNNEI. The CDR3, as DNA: TGTGCCAGCAGTGAAGCTATTGGGGACAGGATCTACGAGCAGTACTTC. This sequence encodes CASSEAIGDRIYEQYF.

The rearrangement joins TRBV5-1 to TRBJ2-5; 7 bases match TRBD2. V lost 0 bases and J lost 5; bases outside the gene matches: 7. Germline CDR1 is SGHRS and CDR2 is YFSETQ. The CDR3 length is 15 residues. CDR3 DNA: TGCGCCAGCAGCTTGGGGGACTACAGTGAGGAGACCCAGTACTTC. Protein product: CASSLGDYSEETQYF.

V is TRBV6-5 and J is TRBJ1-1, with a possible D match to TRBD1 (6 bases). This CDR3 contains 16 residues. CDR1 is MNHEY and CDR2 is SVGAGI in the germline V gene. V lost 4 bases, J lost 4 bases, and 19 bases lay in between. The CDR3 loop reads CASSLDSTGGSTEAFF. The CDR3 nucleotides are TGTGCCAGCAGTTTGGACAGCACGGGGGGGAGCACTGAAGCTTTCTTT.

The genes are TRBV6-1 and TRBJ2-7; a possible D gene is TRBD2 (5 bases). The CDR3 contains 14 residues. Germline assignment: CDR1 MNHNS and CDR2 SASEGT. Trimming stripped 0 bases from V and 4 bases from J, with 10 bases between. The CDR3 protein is CASSEAVAGYEQYF. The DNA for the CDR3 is TGTGCCAGCAGTGAAGCGGTCGCGGGTTACGAGCAGTACTTC.

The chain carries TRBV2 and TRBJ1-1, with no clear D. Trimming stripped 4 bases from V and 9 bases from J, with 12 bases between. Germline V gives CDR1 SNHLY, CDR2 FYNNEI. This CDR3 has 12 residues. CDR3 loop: CASSAQVPKAFF. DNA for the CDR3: TGTGCCAGCAGTGCTCAGGTACCCAAAGCTTTCTTT. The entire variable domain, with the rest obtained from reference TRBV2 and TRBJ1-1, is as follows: EPEVTQTPSHQVTQMGQEVILRCVPISNHLYFYWYRQILGQKVEFLVSFYNNEISEKSEIFDDQFSVERPDGSNFTLKIRSTKLEDSAMYFCASSAQVPKAFFGQGTRLTVV.

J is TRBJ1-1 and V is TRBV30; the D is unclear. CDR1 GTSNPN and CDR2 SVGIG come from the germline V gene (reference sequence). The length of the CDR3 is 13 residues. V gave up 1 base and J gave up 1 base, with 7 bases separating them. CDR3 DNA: TGTGCCTGGAGTGGACACGCGAACACTGAAGCTTTCTTT. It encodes CAWSGHANTEAFF.

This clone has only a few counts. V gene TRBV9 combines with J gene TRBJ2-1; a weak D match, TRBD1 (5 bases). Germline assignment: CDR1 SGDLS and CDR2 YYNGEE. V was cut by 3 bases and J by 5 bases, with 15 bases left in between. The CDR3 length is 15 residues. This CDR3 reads CASSASPTVDNEQFF. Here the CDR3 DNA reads TGTGCCAGCAGCGCATCACCGACAGTTGACAATGAGCAGTTCTTC.

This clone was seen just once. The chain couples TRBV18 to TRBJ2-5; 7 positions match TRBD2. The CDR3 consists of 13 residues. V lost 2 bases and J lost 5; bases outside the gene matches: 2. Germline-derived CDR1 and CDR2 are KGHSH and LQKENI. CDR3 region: CASSPNGGETQYF. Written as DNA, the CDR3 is TGTGCCAGCTCACCAAACGGGGGGGAGACCCAGTACTTC.